The 26 T cell receptor beta chains below come from one sample, sequenced in a study of CD8+ T cells in alopecia areata. Treatment here: oral pan-JAK inhibitor, 5-10 mg twice daily. cDNA serving as the sequencing template came from extracted, reverse transcribed RNA. The table came from immunoSEQ multiplex PCR; TCRdb's copy has only in-frame clones and leaves some out. The sample yields more than 110,000 clones, around 82% seen once. The source material was CD8+ T cells sorted from blood, sampled at week 4, from a patient treated with tofacitinib. These receptors all stem from a human donor with alopecia areata.

This chain uses TRBV13 with TRBJ2-5, with 7 bases matching TRBD2. CDR3 length: 16 amino acids. V trimming: 3 bases; J trimming: 4 bases; junction bases outside the gene matches: 11. The germline gives CDR1 PRHDT, CDR2 FYEKMQ (reference sequence). In DNA form, the CDR3 reads TGTGCCAGCAGCTTTGAAGGGAGGGGTTCTAGAGAGACCCAGTACTTC. Protein sequence: CASSFEGRGSRETQYF.

V is TRBV4-1 and J is TRBJ1-2; the D is unclear. CDR3 size: 15 residues. Trimming stripped 5 bases from V and 1 base from J, with 14 bases between. Per germline, CDR1 MGHRA and CDR2 YSYEKL. The CDR3 nucleotides are TGCGCCAGCAGCTGGGCCACGGAGAATAACTATGGCTACACCTTC. Protein: CASSWATENNYGYTF.

This chain uses TRBV7-9 with TRBJ2-3; 10 nucleotides match TRBD2. The CDR3 extends over 17 amino acids. After removal of 1 base from V and 2 bases from J, the junction contained 6 bases not matched to a gene. Germline V gives CDR1 SEHNR, CDR2 FQNEAQ (reference sequence). The CDR3 sequence: CASSLGTTSGPTDTQYF. The CDR3 nucleotides are TGTGCCAGCAGCTTAGGGACGACTAGCGGGCCCACAGATACGCAGTATTTT.

The chain recombines TRBV10-3 with TRBJ1-2; TRBD1 agrees at 7 bases. The CDR3 sequence is 16 residues long. Germline V CDR1 and CDR2: ENHRY, SYGVKD. With 6 bases clipped from V and 8 bases from J, the junction kept 18 bases outside the gene matches. DNA of the CDR3: TGTGCCATCAGGGAATTGGGACAGCGCCACAAAGAGGGCTACACCTTC. The encoded protein is CAIRELGQRHKEGYTF.

The rearrangement links TRBV4-3 to TRBJ2-2; D perhaps matches TRBD2 (6 bases). The CDR3 is made up of 15 amino acids. CDR1 LGHNA and CDR2 YSLEER come from the germline V gene. V lost 4 bases and J 6 bases, leaving 15 bases between the germline ends. The CDR3 region is CASSPGTLYAGELFF. The CDR3 region has the DNA TGCGCCAGCAGCCCTGGGACTTTGTACGCCGGGGAGCTGTTTTTT.

The gene calls are TRBV7-9 and TRBJ2-7; D possibly corresponds to TRBD1 (5 bases). Between the trimmed V and J ends, which lost 0 bases and 4 bases, there was a span of 16 bases. The CDR3 is 16 amino acids. Germline values: CDR1 SEHNR, CDR2 FQNEAQ (reference sequence). CDR3 sequence reads: CASSLAAAGPGYEQYF. The CDR3 nucleotides are TGTGCCAGCAGCTTAGCGGCTGCAGGGCCGGGTTACGAGCAGTACTTC.

About this clone itself: The conserved final phenylalanine or tryptophan is absent from the CDR3, which likely points to a read error. The rearrangement uses TRBV7-2 and TRBJ1-1; D might be TRBD1 (5 bases). Germline V gives CDR1 SGHTA, CDR2 FQGNSA. The CDR3 sequence is 12 residues long. In DNA form, the CDR3 reads TGTGCAACCTCAATAGGGGCCACTGAAGCTTTCCTT. Protein: CATSIGATEAFL.

The J gene is TRBJ2-7, the V gene TRBV7-3; D is uncertain. V was trimmed by 5 bases and J by 6 bases, leaving 11 bases between them. The CDR3 length is 12 residues. Germline loops: CDR1 SGHTA, CDR2 FQGTGA. Here the CDR3 DNA reads TGTGCCAGCAGCCTCGGACGCGGCGAGCAGTACTTC. Amino acids: CASSLGRGEQYF.

The genes are TRBV4-1 and TRBJ2-7; 8 bases match TRBD1. This CDR3 has 16 amino acids. Per germline, CDR1 MGHRA and CDR2 YSYEKL. J was trimmed by 0 bases and V by 2 bases; bases with no gene match: 6. CDR3 residues: CASSQRQGASSYEQYF. In DNA, the CDR3 is TGCGCCAGCAGCCAACGGCAGGGGGCATCCTCCTACGAGCAGTACTTC.

V gene TRBV27 combines with J gene TRBJ2-1; D ambiguous. Trimming cost V 2 bases and J 7 bases, with 9 bases left between them. The CDR3 length is 13 residues. The germline CDR1 and CDR2 sequences are MNHEY and SMNVEV (reference sequence). The DNA for the CDR3 is TGTGCCAGCAGTTTACCCTTGGCGAATGAGCAGTTCTTC. Amino acids: CASSLPLANEQFF.

The gene calls are TRBV7-6 and TRBJ2-1; the D is unclear. The germline V and J ends were trimmed by 5 bases and 8 bases, with 10 bases remaining between them. Germline V lookup: CDR1 SGHVS, CDR2 FNYEAQ. This CDR3 region has 12 residues. The CDR3, as DNA: TGTGCCAGCAGCCCTTCCCCGTATGAGCAGTTCTTC. It yields the protein CASSPSPYEQFF.

This clone appeared a few times. The chain recombines TRBV9 with TRBJ2-5; D tentatively fits TRBD1 or TRBD2 (5 bases each). Germline CDR1 SGDLS, CDR2 YYNGEE. CDR3 size: 15 residues. V was pared by 7 bases and J by 5 bases, with 21 bases between. The CDR3 nucleotides are TGTGCCAGCGGCCACTCGGGGCCCTTCGAGGAGACCCAGTACTTC. Amino acid sequence: CASGHSGPFEETQYF.

The CDR3 DNA is TGTGCCAGCAGCTTCCCAGCGGGGGGACAAGAGACCCAGTACTTC. Translation: CASSFPAGGQETQYF. V gene TRBV7-8 combines with J gene TRBJ2-5, with 9 bases that match TRBD2. With 3 bases clipped from V and 2 bases from J, the junction kept 4 bases outside the gene matches. The germline CDR1 and CDR2 sequences are SGHVS and FQNEAQ. This CDR3 has 15 residues.

This chain joins TRBV23-1 and TRBJ2-7, with 7 positions matching TRBD1. TRBV23-1 is an ORF for which the function is uncertain. Trimming removed 0 bases from V and 3 bases from J; junction bases left unmatched: 2. This CDR3 spans 14 amino acids. Here the CDR3 reads CASSQSDRIYEQYF. The CDR3 DNA is TGCGCCAGCAGTCAATCGGACAGGATCTACGAGCAGTACTTC.

About this clone: The junction does not match germline at one end; this may be a read error. The rearrangement uses TRBV7-7 and TRBJ2-5; D not resolved. CDR1 is SSHAT and CDR2 is FNYEAQ in the germline V gene (reference sequence). The CDR3 sequence is 13 residues long. The CDR3 loop reads CASSYRRKETQYF. The DNA of the CDR3 is TGTGCTAGCAGCTACCGCAGGAAAGAGACCCAGTACTTC.

Details on this clone: The sample contains more than one DNA sequence encoding this CDR3. This chain connects TRBV7-2 to TRBJ2-5, with D unclear. Germline CDR1 SGHTA, CDR2 FQGNSA. The CDR3 is 15 amino acids. V lost 3 bases, J lost 5 bases, and 16 bases lay in between. In nucleotides, the CDR3 is TGTGCCAGCAGCTTCCTAGGAGACGGAAAGGAGACCCAGTACTTC. The encoded protein is CASSFLGDGKETQYF.

CDR3 nucleotide sequence: TGTGCCAGCAGCTCCCCCGGGGACAGGGCAGGGGATGGCTACACCTTC. As protein: CASSSPGDRAGDGYTF. The V and J genes are TRBV7-9 and TRBJ1-2, with 9 bases fitting TRBD1. Germline V lookup: CDR1 SEHNR, CDR2 FQNEAQ (reference sequence). The V and J ends lost 4 bases and 6 bases, in that order; junction bases with no gene match: 12. CDR3 length: 16 residues. Full variable domain (outside the CDR3, taken from reference TRBV7-9 and TRBJ1-2): DTGVSQNPRHKITKRGQNVTFRCDPISEHNRLYWYRQTLGQGPEFLTYFQNEAQLEKSRLLSDRFSAERPKGSFSTLEIQRTEQGDSAMYLCASSSPGDRAGDGYTFGSGTRLTVV.

The chain couples TRBV11-2 to TRBJ2-1; D uncertain. Germline loops: CDR1 SGHAT, CDR2 FQNNGV. This CDR3 region has 13 residues. V was shortened by 3 bases and J by 5 bases, with 8 bases between the two germline ends. The CDR3 spells CASSFARNNEQFF. The CDR3 region has the DNA TGTGCCAGCAGCTTTGCGCGAAACAATGAGCAGTTCTTC.

This chain connects TRBV29-1 to TRBJ2-7; 9 bases agree with TRBD1. This CDR3 region has 14 residues. V was pared by 2 bases and J by 6 bases, with 8 bases of the junction left unmatched. CDR1 is SQVTM, CDR2 ANQGSEA, per germline. The CDR3 protein is CSVEPRTGEGEQYF. The DNA of the CDR3 is TGCAGCGTTGAACCGAGGACAGGGGAGGGCGAGCAGTACTTC.

The rearrangement links TRBV7-2 to TRBJ2-3, with TRBD2 matching 8 bases. Germline values: CDR1 SGHTA, CDR2 FQGNSA. The CDR3 runs 16 residues. J lost 0 bases, V lost 2 bases, and 4 bases had no gene match. The CDR3, as DNA: TGTGCCAGCAGCTTATACGGGGGGGCAAGCACAGATACGCAGTATTTT. This translates into CASSLYGGASTDTQYF.

The chain carries TRBV4-1 and TRBJ1-3; possible D gene TRBD1, 5 bases. This CDR3 spans 17 amino acids. CDR1 and CDR2 (germline): MGHRA, YSYEKL. V lost 2 bases and J 0 bases, leaving 14 bases between the germline ends. CDR3 residues: CASSQSPPGNSGNTIYF. The CDR3 coding sequence is TGCGCCAGCAGCCAATCCCCCCCAGGGAACTCTGGAAACACCATATATTTT.

The chain uses TRBV5-1 and TRBJ2-7; the match to TRBD1 covers 8 bases. The CDR3 consists of 14 residues. Germline lookup yields CDR1 SGHRS and CDR2 YFSETQ. V lost 0 bases to trimming and J lost 5 bases; unmatched junction nucleotides: 4. The CDR3 DNA reads TGCGCCAGCAGCTTGGGGACAGGGTACCACGAGCAGTACTTC. It encodes CASSLGTGYHEQYF.

The chain has TRBV6-6 and TRBJ2-1, with TRBD1 as a possible D gene (5 bases). Trimming removed 5 bases at V and 4 bases at J, with 12 bases between. Germline CDR1 and CDR2: MNHNY and SVGAGI (reference sequence). The CDR3 is 14 amino acids. This CDR3 reads CASSPPTAYNEQFF. The DNA for the CDR3 is TGTGCCAGCAGTCCACCGACAGCGTACAATGAGCAGTTCTTC.

J is TRBJ2-2 and V is TRBV5-1; 8 positions agree with TRBD1. This CDR3 spans 14 amino acids. Per the germline V gene, CDR1 is SGHRS and CDR2 is YFSETQ. V gave up 4 bases and J gave up 6 bases; unmatched junction bases: 5. CDR3 in DNA: TGCGCCAGCAGCGTCGGACAGGGACCCGGGGAGCTGTTTTTT. Protein sequence: CASSVGQGPGELFF.

By share, this clone ranks as medium-sized (0.01 to 0.1%). The chain carries TRBV6-1 and TRBJ1-2; D is uncertain. The CDR3 covers 13 residues. CDR1 is MNHNS, CDR2 SASEGT, per germline. V was shortened by 2 bases and J by 7 bases, with 11 bases between the two germline ends. DNA of the CDR3: TGTGCCAGCAGTGAACTCTCGGGGTTTGGCTACACCTTC. Its translation is CASSELSGFGYTF.

The rearrangement links TRBV29-1 to TRBJ1-2; 8 bases align to TRBD1. In germline, CDR1 is SQVTM, CDR2 ANQGSEA. Germline trimming cut 4 bases from V and 2 bases from J; bases unmatched to any gene: 6. This CDR3 comprises 14 residues. CDR3 sequence reads: CSVADRVVNYGYTF. In DNA form, the CDR3 reads TGCAGCGTTGCGGACAGGGTAGTGAACTATGGCTACACCTTC.